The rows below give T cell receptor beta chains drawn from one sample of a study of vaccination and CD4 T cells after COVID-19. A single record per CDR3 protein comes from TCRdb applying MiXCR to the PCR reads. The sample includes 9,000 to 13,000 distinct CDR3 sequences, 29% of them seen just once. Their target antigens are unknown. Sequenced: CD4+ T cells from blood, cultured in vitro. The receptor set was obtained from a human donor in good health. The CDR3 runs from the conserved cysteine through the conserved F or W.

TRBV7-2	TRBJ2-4	CASSLQQGGLAKNIQYF
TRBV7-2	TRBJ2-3	CASSLFGGGQTWNTQYF
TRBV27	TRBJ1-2	CASSPSGYYGYTF
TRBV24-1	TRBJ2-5	CATSAPLEETQYF
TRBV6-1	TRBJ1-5	CATLTPGSSQPQHF
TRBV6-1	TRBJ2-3	CASSERVGTGTDTQYF
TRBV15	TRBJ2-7	CATSRDIGTARGRYEQYF
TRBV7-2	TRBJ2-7	CASSARGGRTYEQYF
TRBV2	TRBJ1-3	CASRDLSGNTIYF
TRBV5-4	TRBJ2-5	CASSSTSGAGETQYF
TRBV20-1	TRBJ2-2	CSARGLAGVGGELFF
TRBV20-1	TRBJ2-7	CSARSGAGVYEQYF
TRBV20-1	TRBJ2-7	CGAPPGSDYEQYF
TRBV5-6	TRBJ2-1	CASSLTSVSEQFF
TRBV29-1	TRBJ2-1	CSVGQSASYNEQFF
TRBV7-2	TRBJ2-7	CASSLDGGGTSYEQYF
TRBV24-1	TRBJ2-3	CATSDSLAGGPGTDTQYF
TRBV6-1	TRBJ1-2	CASSQDRAYTF
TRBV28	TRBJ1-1	CASSLHRAINTEAFF
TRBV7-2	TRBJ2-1	CASSLLGRPYNEQFF
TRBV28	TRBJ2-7	CASSYRGYYEQYF
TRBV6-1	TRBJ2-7	CASSVRVRDIRGEQYF
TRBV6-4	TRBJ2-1	CASSDSTSGYNEQFF
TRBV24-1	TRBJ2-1	CATSDFPPGNEQFF
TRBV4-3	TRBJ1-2	CASSRPPGTNYGYTF
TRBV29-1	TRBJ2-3	CSVEARGTQYF
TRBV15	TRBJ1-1	CATSRETGGTEAFF
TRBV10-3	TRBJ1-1	CAIAAPGTEAFF
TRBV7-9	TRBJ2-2	CVSSFRINTGELFF
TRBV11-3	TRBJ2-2	CASTHRGDTGELFF
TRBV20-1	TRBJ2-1	CSARTYKSPNEQFF
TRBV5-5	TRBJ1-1	CASSSDGLAGTEAFF
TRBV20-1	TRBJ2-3	CSARDEREWKGTQYF
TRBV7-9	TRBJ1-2	CASSLGLDLTVYGYTF
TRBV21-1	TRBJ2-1	CASSNRAGEDNEQFF
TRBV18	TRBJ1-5	CASSPPGAVNSNQPQHF
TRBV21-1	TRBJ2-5	CASVPGPQETQYF
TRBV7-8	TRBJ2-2	CASREQGRTLHNTGELFF
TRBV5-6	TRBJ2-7	CASSLAPGDSWKEQYF
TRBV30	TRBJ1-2	CAWLAALGTGPTNYGYTF
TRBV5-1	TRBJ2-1	CASSWTSGRAGYNEQFF
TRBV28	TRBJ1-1	CASSLREVLRTEAFF
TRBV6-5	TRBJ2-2	CASSYPGRVAGELFF
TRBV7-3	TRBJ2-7	CASSLTAGTAYEQYF
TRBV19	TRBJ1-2	CASRPNRDYGYTF
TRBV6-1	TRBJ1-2	CASCRRRTDGYTF
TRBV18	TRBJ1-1	CASSPPRTVGTEAFF
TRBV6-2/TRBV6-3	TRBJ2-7	CASSAFREQYF
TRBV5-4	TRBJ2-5	CASSLGGGQETQYF
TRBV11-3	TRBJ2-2	CASSAAGTNTGELFF
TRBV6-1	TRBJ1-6	CASEQGQGYSPLHF
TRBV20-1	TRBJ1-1	CSARDHRREAFF
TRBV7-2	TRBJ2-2	CASSLVSNTGELFF
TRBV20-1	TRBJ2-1	CSARPAGAYNEQFF
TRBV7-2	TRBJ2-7	CASSAGLAGIEQYF